Below are 14 T cell receptor beta chains sequenced from a single sample in a study of blood T cell repertoires in COVID-19. Using immunoSEQ multiplex PCR, the repertoire was profiled, and TCRdb retains in-frame clones only, with some absent. The repertoire holds 300,000 to 400,000 clones, with approximately 91% as singletons. Material for sequencing was PBMCs or T cells enriched from blood (not recorded which). These receptors were obtained from a woman aged 25-40 years who had been exposed to COVID-19.

The chain has TRBV5-1 and TRBJ2-2; tentative D call: TRBD1 (6 bases). Trimming removed 0 bases at V and 4 bases at J, with 13 bases between. The CDR3 is 16 residues long. Germline CDR1 is SGHRS and CDR2 is YFSETQ. DNA for the CDR3: TGCGCCAGCAGCTTGGTAACAGGGTCCGGCACCGGGGAGCTGTTTTTT. Translated: CASSLVTGSGTGELFF.

V and J are TRBV4-1 and TRBJ1-2; TRBD1 is a possible D gene (5 bases). The V end was cut by 3 bases, the J end by 0 bases, with 11 bases between. In germline, CDR1 is MGHRA, CDR2 YSYEKL. This CDR3 spans 15 amino acids. The CDR3 nucleotides read TGCGCCAGCAGCCAGCTCCCGACAGCTAACTATGGCTACACCTTC. It specifies CASSQLPTANYGYTF.

The CDR3 coding sequence is TGTGCCACGGAAGACAGGCCAAACACTGAAGCTTTCTTT. Encoded protein: CATEDRPNTEAFF. The J gene is TRBJ1-1, the V gene TRBV12-3 or TRBV12-4; maybe TRBD1 (6 bases). The ends were cut back, 10 bases at V and 2 bases at J, with 14 bases in the middle. This CDR3 contains 13 residues.

The J gene is TRBJ1-6, the V gene TRBV7-9, with a possible D match to TRBD1 (6 bases). Germline V gene data show CDR1 as SEHNR and CDR2 as FQNEAQ (reference sequence). V was trimmed by 5 bases and J by 6 bases, leaving 11 bases between them. The CDR3 has 14 residues. In DNA form, the CDR3 reads TGTGCCAGCAGCGCAGGGACATCTAATTCACCCCTCCACTTT. This encodes CASSAGTSNSPLHF. Supplemented by reference TRBV7-9 and TRBJ1-6, the full variable domain reads DTGVSQNPRHKITKRGQNVTFRCDPISEHNRLYWYRQTLGQGPEFLTYFQNEAQLEKSRLLSDRFSAERPKGSFSTLEIQRTEQGDSAMYLCASSAGTSNSPLHFGNGTRLTVT.

This clone has more than one count but fewer than ten. The chain carries TRBV6-2 or TRBV6-3 and TRBJ2-7; the D gene is possibly TRBD2 (6 bases). The ends were cut back, 2 bases at V and 7 bases at J, with 12 bases in the middle. The CDR3 has 13 amino acids. Germline CDR1 reads MNHEY; CDR2 reads SVGEGT. The CDR3 coding sequence is TGTGCCAGCAGTTACAAGGGCGCGGGGGAGCAGTACTTC. Translated: CASSYKGAGEQYF.

V usage is TRBV11-3 and J usage is TRBJ1-1; no reliable D call. In germline, CDR1 is SGHNT, CDR2 YENEEA. The CDR3 runs to 14 residues. V gave up 4 bases and J gave up 10 bases, with 19 bases separating them. For the CDR3, the DNA is TGTGCCAGCAGCTGGGAGGCCACCCGCTTGACAGCTTTCTTT. Residues: CASSWEATRLTAFF.

This chain joins TRBV5-1 and TRBJ1-2; 8 bases fit TRBD1. The CDR3 covers 13 residues. Unmatched junction bases numbered 7, after V lost 2 bases and J lost 10 bases. From germline, CDR1 is SGHRS and CDR2 YFSETQ. The DNA of the CDR3 is TGCGCCAGCAGCTTAGGACAGGGTAGCGCCTACACCTTC. Encoded protein: CASSLGQGSAYTF.

The J gene is TRBJ1-5, the V gene TRBV29-1, with D uncertain. The CDR3 totals 14 residues. Trimming stripped 6 bases from V and 4 bases from J, with 16 bases between. Germline CDR1 is SQVTM and CDR2 is ANQGSEA. The CDR3 DNA reads as TGCAGCGTCGTCGTAATACAGAGTAATCAGCCCCAGCATTTT. It yields the protein CSVVVIQSNQPQHF.

The chain carries TRBV7-8 and TRBJ1-1; TRBD1 is a possible D gene (5 bases). V dropped 6 bases and J dropped 6 bases, with 14 bases sitting between them. There are 13 residues in the CDR3. CDR1 is SGHVS, CDR2 FQNEAQ, per germline. CDR3 DNA sequence: TGTGCCAGCAGGCCCCGGGGGTTCGCTGAAGCTTTCTTT. This sequence encodes CASRPRGFAEAFF.

This sequence joins TRBV6-2 or TRBV6-3 and TRBJ1-6; possible D gene TRBD1, 6 bases. V was clipped by 5 bases and J by 14 bases, with 19 bases between them. Looked up from germline, CDR1 is MNHEY and CDR2 is SVGEGT. This CDR3 spans 14 amino acids. The DNA of the CDR3 is TGTGCCAGCAGTAACCGGGACAAAGACGGGTCCCTCCACTTT. It encodes CASSNRDKDGSLHF.

This clone was seen just once. The chain uses TRBV4-1 and TRBJ1-1, with D possibly matching TRBD1 (6 bases). This CDR3 comprises 21 residues. Germline V gene lookup returns CDR1 MGHRA and CDR2 YSYEKL. The germline V and J ends were trimmed by 2 bases and 3 bases, with 31 bases remaining between them. CDR3 sequence reads: CASSQPPWQQGRGKGDTEAFF. In DNA form, the CDR3 reads TGCGCCAGCAGCCAACCGCCCTGGCAGCAGGGGAGGGGTAAAGGTGACACTGAAGCTTTCTTT.

The chain combines TRBV7-9 with TRBJ1-2; 9 positions agree with TRBD1. This CDR3 contains 13 residues. Germline CDR1 and CDR2: SEHNR and FQNEAQ (reference sequence). The ends lost 8 bases at V and 9 bases at J; junction bases unmatched: 10. This CDR3 reads CASGGQGPASYTF. The DNA for the CDR3 is TGTGCCAGCGGGGGACAGGGCCCGGCAAGCTACACCTTC. The entire variable domain, with the rest obtained from reference TRBV7-9 and TRBJ1-2, is as follows: DTGVSQNPRHKITKRGQNVTFRCDPISEHNRLYWYRQTLGQGPEFLTYFQNEAQLEKSRLLSDRFSAERPKGSFSTLEIQRTEQGDSAMYLCASGGQGPASYTFGSGTRLTVV.

This sequence joins TRBV5-1 and TRBJ1-1, with unresolved D. V was shortened by 5 bases and J by 3 bases, with 14 bases between the two germline ends. The germline V gene has CDR1 SGHRS and CDR2 YFSETQ. This CDR3 region has 14 residues. The CDR3: CASRLYQAHTEAFF. For the CDR3, the DNA is TGCGCCAGCAGGTTGTACCAGGCCCACACTGAAGCTTTCTTT.

This chain links TRBV3-1 (or the pseudogene TRBV3-2) with TRBJ1-1; D is unclear. Trimming took 2 bases from V and 3 from J, leaving 7 bases between them. This CDR3 is built from 13 residues. Germline V CDR1 and CDR2: LGHDT, YNNKEL (reference sequence). CDR3 sequence (DNA): TGTGCCAGCAGCCAACGTCTTGACACTGAAGCTTTCTTT. Amino acids: CASSQRLDTEAFF.